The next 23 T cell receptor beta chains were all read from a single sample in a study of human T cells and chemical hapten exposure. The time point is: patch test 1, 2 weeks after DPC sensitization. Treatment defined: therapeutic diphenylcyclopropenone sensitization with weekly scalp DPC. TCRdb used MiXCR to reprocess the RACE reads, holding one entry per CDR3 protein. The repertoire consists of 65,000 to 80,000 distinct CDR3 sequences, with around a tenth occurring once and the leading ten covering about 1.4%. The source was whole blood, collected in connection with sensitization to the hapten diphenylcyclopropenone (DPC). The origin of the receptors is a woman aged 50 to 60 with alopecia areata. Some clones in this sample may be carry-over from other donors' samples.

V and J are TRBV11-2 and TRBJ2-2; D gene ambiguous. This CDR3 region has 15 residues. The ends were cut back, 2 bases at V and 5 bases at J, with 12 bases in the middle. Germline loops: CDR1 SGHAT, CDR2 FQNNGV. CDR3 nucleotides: TGTGCCAGCAGCTTAAGGGCTCTCAGGACCGGGGAGCTGTTTTTT. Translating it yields CASSLRALRTGELFF.

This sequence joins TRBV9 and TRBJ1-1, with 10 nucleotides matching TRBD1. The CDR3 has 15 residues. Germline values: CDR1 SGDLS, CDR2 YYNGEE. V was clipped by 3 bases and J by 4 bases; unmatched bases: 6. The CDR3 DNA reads TGTGCCAGCAGCGGGGGACAGGGGCCGGGCACTGAAGCTTTCTTT. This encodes CASSGGQGPGTEAFF.

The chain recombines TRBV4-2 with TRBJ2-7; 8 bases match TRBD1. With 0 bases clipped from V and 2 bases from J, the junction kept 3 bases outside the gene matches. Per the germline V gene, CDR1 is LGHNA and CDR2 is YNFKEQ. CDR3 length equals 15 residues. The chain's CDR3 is CASSQDDRGPYEQYF. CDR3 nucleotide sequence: TGTGCCAGCAGCCAAGATGACAGGGGACCCTACGAGCAGTACTTC.

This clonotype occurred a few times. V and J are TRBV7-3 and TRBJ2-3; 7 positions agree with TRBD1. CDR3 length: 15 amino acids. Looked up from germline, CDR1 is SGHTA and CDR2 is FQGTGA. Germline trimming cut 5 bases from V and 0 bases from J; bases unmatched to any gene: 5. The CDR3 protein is CASSPLDRSTDTQYF. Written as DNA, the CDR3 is TGTGCCAGCAGCCCCCTGGACAGGAGCACAGATACGCAGTATTTT.

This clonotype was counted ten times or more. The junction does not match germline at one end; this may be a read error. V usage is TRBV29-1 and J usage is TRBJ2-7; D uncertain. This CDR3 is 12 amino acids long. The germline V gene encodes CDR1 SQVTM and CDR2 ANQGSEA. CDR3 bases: TGCAGCGTTGAAGAACCACCGGCAGGCTTGAACTTC. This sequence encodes CSVEEPPAGLNF.

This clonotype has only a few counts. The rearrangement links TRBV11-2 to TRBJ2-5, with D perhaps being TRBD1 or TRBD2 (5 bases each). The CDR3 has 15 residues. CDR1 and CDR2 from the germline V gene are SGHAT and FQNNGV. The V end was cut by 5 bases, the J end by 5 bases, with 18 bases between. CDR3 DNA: TGTGCCAGCAGCCCCGGGGACGAACGGCGGGAGACCCAGTACTTC. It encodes CASSPGDERRETQYF.

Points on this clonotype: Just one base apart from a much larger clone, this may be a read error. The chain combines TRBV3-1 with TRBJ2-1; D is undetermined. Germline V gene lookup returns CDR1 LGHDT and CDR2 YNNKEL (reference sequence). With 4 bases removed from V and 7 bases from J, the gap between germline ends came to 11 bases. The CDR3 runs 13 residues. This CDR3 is CASSRIEINEQFF. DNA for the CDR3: TGTGCCAGCAGCCGTATAGAGATTAATGAGCAGTTCTTC.

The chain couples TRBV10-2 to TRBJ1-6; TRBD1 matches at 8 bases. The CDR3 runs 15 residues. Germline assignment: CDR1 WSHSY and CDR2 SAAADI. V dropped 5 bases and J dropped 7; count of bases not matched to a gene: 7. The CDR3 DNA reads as TGCGCCAGCAGTCCCGGGACAGGACCAAATTCACCCCTCCACTTT. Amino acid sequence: CASSPGTGPNSPLHF.

CDR3 sequence reads: CASSRGQANSGANVLTF. The DNA for the CDR3 is TGTGCCAGCAGCCGGGGACAGGCGAACTCTGGGGCCAACGTCCTGACTTTC. The chain combines TRBV6-2 or TRBV6-3 with TRBJ2-6; 8 nucleotides match TRBD1. The V gene's germline CDR1 is MNHEY and CDR2 SVGEGT. The V and J ends lost 6 bases and 0 bases, in that order; junction bases with no gene match: 7. This CDR3 is 17 amino acids long.

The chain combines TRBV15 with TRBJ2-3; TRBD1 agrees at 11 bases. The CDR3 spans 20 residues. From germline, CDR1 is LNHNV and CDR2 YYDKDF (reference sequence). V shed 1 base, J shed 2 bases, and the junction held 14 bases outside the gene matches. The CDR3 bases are TGTGCCACCAGCAGAGTACCCCTCCGGACAGGGGGCCCCCTCACAGATACGCAGTATTTT. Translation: CATSRVPLRTGGPLTDTQYF.

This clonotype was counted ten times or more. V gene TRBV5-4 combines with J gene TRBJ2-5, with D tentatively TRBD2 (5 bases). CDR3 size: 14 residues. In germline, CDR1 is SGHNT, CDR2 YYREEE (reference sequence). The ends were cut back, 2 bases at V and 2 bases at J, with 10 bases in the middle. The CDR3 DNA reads TGTGCCAGCAGCTTAATTGGACTTCAAGAGACCCAGTACTTC. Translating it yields CASSLIGLQETQYF.

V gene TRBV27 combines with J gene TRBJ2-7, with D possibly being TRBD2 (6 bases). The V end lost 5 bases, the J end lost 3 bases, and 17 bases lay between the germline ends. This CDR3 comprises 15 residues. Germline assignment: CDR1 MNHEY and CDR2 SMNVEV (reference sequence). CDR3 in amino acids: CASSLTPPDYYEQYF. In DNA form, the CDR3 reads TGTGCCAGCAGTCTGACACCTCCGGACTACTACGAGCAGTACTTC.

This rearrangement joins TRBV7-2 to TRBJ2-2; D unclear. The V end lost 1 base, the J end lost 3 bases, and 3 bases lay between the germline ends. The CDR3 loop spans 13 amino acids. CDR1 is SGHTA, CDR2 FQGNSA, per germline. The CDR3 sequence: CASSLGYTGELFF. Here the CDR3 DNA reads TGTGCCAGCAGCTTAGGTTACACCGGGGAGCTGTTTTTT.

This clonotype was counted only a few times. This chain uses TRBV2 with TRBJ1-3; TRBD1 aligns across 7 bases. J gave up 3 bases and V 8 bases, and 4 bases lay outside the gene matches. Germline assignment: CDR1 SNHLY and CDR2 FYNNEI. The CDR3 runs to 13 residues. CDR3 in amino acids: CASRRGIGNTIYF. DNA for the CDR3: TGTGCCAGCCGCAGGGGGATTGGAAACACCATATATTTT.

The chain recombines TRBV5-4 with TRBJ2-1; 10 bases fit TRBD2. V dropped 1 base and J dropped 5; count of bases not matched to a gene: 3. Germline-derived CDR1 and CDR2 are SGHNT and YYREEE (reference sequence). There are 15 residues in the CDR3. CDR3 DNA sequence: TGTGCCAGCAGCTTGCCTAGCGGGAGTAACAATGAGCAGTTCTTC. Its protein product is CASSLPSGSNNEQFF.

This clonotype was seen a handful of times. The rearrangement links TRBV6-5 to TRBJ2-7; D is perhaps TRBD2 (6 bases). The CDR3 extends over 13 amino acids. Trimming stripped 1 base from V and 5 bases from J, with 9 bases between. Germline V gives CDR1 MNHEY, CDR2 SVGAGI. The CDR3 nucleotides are TGTGCCAGCAGTTACTGGGGGGAGGACGAGCAGTACTTC. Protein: CASSYWGEDEQYF.

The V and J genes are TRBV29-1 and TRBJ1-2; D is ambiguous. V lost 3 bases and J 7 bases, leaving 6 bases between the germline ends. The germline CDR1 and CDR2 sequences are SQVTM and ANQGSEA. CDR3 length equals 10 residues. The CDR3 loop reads CSVDRSGYTF. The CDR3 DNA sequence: TGCAGCGTTGACAGGAGTGGCTACACCTTC.

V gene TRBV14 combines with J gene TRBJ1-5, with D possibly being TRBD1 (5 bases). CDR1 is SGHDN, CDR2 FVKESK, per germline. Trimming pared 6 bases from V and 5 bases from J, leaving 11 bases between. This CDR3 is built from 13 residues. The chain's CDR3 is CASSGTSDQPQHF. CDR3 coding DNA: TGTGCCAGCAGTGGGACGAGCGATCAGCCCCAGCATTTT.

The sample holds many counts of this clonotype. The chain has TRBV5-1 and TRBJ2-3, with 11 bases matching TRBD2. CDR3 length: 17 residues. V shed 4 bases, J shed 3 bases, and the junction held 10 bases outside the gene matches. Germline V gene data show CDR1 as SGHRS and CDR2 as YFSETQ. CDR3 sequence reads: CASSPGTSGVRTDTQYF. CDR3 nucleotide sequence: TGCGCCAGCAGCCCGGGGACTAGCGGAGTGAGGACAGATACGCAGTATTTT.

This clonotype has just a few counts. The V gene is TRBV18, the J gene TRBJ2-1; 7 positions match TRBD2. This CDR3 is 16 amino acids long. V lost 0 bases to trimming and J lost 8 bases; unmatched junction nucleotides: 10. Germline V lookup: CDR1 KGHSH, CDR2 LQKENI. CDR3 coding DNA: TGTGCCAGCTCACCACCGCTTCGGCGGGAGAAGGATGAGCAGTTCTTC. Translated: CASSPPLRREKDEQFF.

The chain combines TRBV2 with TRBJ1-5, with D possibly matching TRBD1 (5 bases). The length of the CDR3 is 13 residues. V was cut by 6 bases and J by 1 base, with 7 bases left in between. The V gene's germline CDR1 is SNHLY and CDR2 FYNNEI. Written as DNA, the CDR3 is TGTGCCAGCAGGGGACGGAGCAATCAGCCCCAGCATTTT. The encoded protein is CASRGRSNQPQHF.

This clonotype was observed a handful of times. CDR3 DNA: TGTGCCAGCTCACCCTCGGAAGCCGTTAGTCCGTACTTC. Its protein is CASSPSEAVSPYF. The chain has TRBV18 and TRBJ2-7; D is unclear. Germline loops: CDR1 KGHSH, CDR2 LQKENI. Trimming removed 3 bases at V and 12 bases at J, with 18 bases between. This CDR3 has 13 residues.

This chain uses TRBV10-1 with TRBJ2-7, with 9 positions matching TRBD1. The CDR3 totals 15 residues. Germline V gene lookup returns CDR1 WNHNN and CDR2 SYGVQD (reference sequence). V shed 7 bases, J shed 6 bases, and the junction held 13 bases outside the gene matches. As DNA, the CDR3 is TGCGCCAGCATCTCCGAGGGGACAGGGTGCCCCGAGCAGTACTTC. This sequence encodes CASISEGTGCPEQYF.